This TCR beta chain was identified in a study of PD-L1 blockade in urothelial cancer. This sample's time point: pretreatment peripheral blood. The junction had 1 base not matched to a gene; V was cut back by 2 bases and J by 7 bases. The CDR3 runs 13 residues. Per germline, CDR1 GTSNPN and CDR2 SVGIG (reference sequence). Sequencing used immunoSEQ multiplex PCR; TCRdb keeps in-frame clones, though not all of them. Found here are roughly 56,000 clones, around 84% of them singletons; the top ten hold 20% to 25%. The TCR sequence derives from a man in his sixties with urothelial cancer. The sample in question was PBMCs, obtained around atezolizumab (anti-PD-L1) treatment. The chain has TRBV30 and TRBJ2-1; 11 positions match TRBD2. CDR3 protein: CAWSRTSGNEQFF. In nucleotides, the CDR3 is TGTGCCTGGAGTAGGACTAGCGGGAATGAGCAGTTCTTC.